One sample yielded the 3 T cell receptor beta chains listed below, sequenced in a study of Ad26.COV2.S vaccination and SARS-CoV-2 variants. Described treatment: roughly 18 received Ad26.COV2.S at low or high dose, single or two shots; several received placebo; per-sample allocation not given. After the first vaccine or placebo injection, samples were drawn on day 63. Data came from immunoSEQ multiplex PCR; TCRdb stores just in-frame clones and leaves some out. The sample consists of about 480,000 clones, roughly 87% of them appearing once. The sequencing used peripheral blood, collected in a trial of Ad26.COV2.S vaccine versus placebo. The receptors derive from a person between 18 and 65 years old who received the Ad26.COV2.S COVID-19 vaccine or a placebo.

This clone showed up just once. The chain recombines TRBV5-1 with TRBJ2-2; a possible D gene is TRBD1 (5 bases). V was cut by 2 bases and J by 5 bases, with 19 bases left in between. CDR1 and CDR2 (germline): SGHRS, YFSETQ. The CDR3 has 17 residues. CDR3 nucleotide sequence: TGCGCCAGCAGCTTACTTACACAGGCTTTGGGGACCGGGGAGCTGTTTTTT. It is translated as CASSLLTQALGTGELFF.

Concerning this clone: Different DNA sequences within this sample yield the same CDR3. The chain recombines TRBV5-1 with TRBJ2-5; tentative D call: TRBD1 (6 bases). This CDR3 region has 13 residues. Germline V CDR1 and CDR2: SGHRS, YFSETQ. The V and J ends lost 2 bases and 3 bases respectively, with 8 bases between them. The CDR3 reads CASSLQGEETQYF. CDR3 nucleotides: TGCGCCAGCAGCTTACAGGGAGAAGAGACCCAGTACTTC.

The V gene is TRBV7-3, the J gene TRBJ1-6, with 10 bases fitting TRBD1. Germline V gene sequence: CDR1 SGHTA, CDR2 FQGTGA. This CDR3 has 14 amino acids. Losses at the gene ends were 8 bases for V and 6 bases for J; bases not matched to a gene: 4. CDR3 nucleotide sequence: TGTGCCAGCCGACAGGGGGCTAGTAATTCACCCCTCCACTTT. This encodes CASRQGASNSPLHF.